Reported below is one T cell receptor beta chain. Its antigen is as yet unknown. Combining iRepertoire HTBI primers with Arm-PCR of CDR3 regions, the authors built TCR beta libraries. Via MiXCR, TCRdb re-called the multiplex PCR reads, giving one row per CDR3 protein. Of over 300,000 distinct CDR3 sequences in the sample, roughly a sixth were seen once. These data are taken from a study of regulatory T cells in long-lasting Graves disease. At the level of the study: Duration of antithyroid drug therapy among newly diagnosed Graves' patients was under 3 months.

Time point reported: newly diagnosed GD, antithyroid drugs for less than 3 months. PBMCs provided the RNA from which the TCR library was made. Findings of the study overall: Persistent patients shared more public clonotypes (roughly 2,800) than new patients (nearly 1,000). The researchers studied only peripheral blood, not thyroid tissue.

The source material was peripheral blood mononuclear cells (PBMCs), sampled at new diagnosis, from a patient treated with antithyroid drugs. This TCR was sampled from a female donor with Graves disease.

CDR3 DNA: TGCGCCAGCAGCCAAGTCTCACGAAGGGCTTGGTCTGGAAACACCATATATTTT. Amino acids: CASSQVSRRAWSGNTIYF. The chain couples TRBV4-1 to TRBJ1-3; no reliable D call. The V gene's germline CDR1 is MGHRA and CDR2 YSYEKL. This CDR3 is built from 18 residues. The ends were cut back, 1 base at V and 1 base at J, with 17 bases in the middle.